This TCR beta chain is drawn from a study of OX40 agonist ivuxolimab in advanced cancers. Background on the study: Ivuxolimab, an antibody that agonizes OX40 (CD134), was administered to the patients. Administration of intravenous ivuxolimab to patients occurred every 2 weeks at 0.01 to 10 mg/kg. Partial response was recorded in three patients: one hepatocellular carcinoma and two cutaneous melanoma cases.

TCRdb's table, derived via immunoSEQ multiplex PCR, lists solely in-frame clones and lacks some. The sample consists of over 90,000 clones, 90% of them appearing once. CDR3 length equals 18 residues. V lost 0 bases to trimming and J lost 0 bases, with 15 bases between them. Germline V gene sequence: CDR1 SGHRS, CDR2 YFSETQ. This chain uses TRBV5-1 with TRBJ2-2; D uncertain. The source of this sequence is an adult with an advanced solid tumor such as melanoma, head and neck, liver or kidney cancer. Here the sequenced sample was CD4+ or CD8+ T cells sorted from blood, taken in a trial of the OX40 agonist ivuxolimab. CDR3 DNA: TGCGCCAGCAGCTTGGCGCTAGGGAATAACGCGAACACCGGGGAGCTGTTTTTT. This encodes CASSLALGNNANTGELFF.